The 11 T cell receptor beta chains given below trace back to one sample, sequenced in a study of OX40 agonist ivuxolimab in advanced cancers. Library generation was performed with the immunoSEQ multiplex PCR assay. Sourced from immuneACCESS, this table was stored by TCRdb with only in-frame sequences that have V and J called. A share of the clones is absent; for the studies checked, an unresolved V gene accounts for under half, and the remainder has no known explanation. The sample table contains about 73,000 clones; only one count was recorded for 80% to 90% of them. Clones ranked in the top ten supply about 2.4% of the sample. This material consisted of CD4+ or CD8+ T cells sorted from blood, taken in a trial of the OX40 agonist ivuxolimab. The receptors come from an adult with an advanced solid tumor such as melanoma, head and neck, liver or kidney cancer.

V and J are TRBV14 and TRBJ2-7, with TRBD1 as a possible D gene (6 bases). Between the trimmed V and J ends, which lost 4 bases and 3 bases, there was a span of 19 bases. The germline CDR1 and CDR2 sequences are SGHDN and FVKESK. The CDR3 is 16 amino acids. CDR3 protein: CASSPLRGPRHYEQYF. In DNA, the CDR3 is TGTGCCAGCAGCCCGCTCAGGGGACCGAGACACTACGAGCAGTACTTC.

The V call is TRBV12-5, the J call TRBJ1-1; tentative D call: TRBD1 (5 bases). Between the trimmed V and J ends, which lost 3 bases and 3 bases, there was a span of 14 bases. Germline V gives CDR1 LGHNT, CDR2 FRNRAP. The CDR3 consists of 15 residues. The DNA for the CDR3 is TGTGCTAGTGGTTTAAATTCGGGGACCTACACTGAAGCTTTCTTT. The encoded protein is CASGLNSGTYTEAFF. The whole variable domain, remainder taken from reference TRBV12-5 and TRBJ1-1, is DARVTQTPRHKVTEMGQEVTMRCQPILGHNTVFWYRQTMMQGLELLAYFRNRAPLDDSGMPKDRFSAEMPDATLATLKIQPSEPRDSAVYFCASGLNSGTYTEAFFGQGTRLTVV.

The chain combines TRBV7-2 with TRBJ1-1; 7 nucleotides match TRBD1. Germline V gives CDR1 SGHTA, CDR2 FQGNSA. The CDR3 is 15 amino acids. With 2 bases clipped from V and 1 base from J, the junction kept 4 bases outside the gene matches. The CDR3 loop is CASSLLGGTNTEAFF. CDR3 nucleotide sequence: TGTGCCAGCAGCTTATTAGGGGGCACGAACACTGAAGCTTTCTTT.

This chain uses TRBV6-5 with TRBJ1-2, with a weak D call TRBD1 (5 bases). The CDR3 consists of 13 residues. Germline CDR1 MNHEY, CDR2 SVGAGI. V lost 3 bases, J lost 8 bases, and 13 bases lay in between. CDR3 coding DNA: TGTGCCAGCAGTTATATGGGGGATAGGGGCTACACCTTC. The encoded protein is CASSYMGDRGYTF.

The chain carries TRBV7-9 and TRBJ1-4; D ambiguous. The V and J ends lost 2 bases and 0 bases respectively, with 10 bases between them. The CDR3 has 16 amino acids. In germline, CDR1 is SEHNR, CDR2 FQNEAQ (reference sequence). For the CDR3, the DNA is TGTGCCAGCAGCTTAACACTCCGGGCAACTAATGAAAAACTGTTTTTT. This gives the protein CASSLTLRATNEKLFF.

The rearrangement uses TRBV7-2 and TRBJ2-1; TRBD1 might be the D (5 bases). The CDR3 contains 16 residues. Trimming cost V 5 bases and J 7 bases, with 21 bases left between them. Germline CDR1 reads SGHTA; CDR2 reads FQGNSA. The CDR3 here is CASSLRVGQSRNEQFF. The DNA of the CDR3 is TGTGCCAGCAGCCTAAGGGTAGGACAAAGTCGGAATGAGCAGTTCTTC.

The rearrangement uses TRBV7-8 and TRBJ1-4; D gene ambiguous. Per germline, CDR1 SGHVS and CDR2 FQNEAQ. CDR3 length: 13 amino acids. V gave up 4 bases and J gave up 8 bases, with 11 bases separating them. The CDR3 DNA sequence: TGTGCCAGCAGCTCCCCCGTGGGCGAAAAACTGTTTTTT. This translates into CASSSPVGEKLFF.

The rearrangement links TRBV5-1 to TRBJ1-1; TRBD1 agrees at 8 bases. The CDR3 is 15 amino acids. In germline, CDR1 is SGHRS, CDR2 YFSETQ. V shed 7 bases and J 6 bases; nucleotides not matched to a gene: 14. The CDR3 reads CASDVSGQGPSEAFF. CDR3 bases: TGCGCCAGCGACGTATCCGGACAGGGTCCGTCTGAAGCTTTCTTT.

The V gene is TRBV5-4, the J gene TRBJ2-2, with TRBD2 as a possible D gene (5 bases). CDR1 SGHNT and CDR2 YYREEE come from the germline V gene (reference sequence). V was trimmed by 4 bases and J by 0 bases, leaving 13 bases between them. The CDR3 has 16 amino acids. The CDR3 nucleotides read TGTGCCAGCAGCCACGCGGGCCTAACGAACACCGGGGAGCTGTTTTTT. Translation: CASSHAGLTNTGELFF. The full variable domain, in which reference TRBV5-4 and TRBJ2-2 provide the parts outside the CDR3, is ETGVTQSPTHLIKTRGQQVTLRCSSQSGHNTVSWYQQALGQGPQFIFQYYREEENGRGNFPPRFSGLQFPNYSSELNVNALELDDSALYLCASSHAGLTNTGELFFGEGSRLTVL.

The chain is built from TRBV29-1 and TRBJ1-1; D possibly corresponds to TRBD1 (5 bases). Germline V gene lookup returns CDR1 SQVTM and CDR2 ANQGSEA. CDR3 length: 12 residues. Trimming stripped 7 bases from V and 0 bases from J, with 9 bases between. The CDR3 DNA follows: TGCAGCGCCGGACATATGAACACTGAAGCTTTCTTT. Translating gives CSAGHMNTEAFF.

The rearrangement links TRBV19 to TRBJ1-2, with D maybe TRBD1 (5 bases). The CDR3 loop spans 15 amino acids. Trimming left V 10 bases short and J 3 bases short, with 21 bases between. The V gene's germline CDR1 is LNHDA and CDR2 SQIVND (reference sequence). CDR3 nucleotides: TGTGCCACCAAACTAGGGACGGCGAACGACTATGGCTACACCTTC. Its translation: CATKLGTANDYGYTF.